This T cell receptor (beta chain) is drawn from a study of blood T cell repertoires in COVID-19. The wider study: Acute-phase and convalescent COVID-19 samples originated in the United States, Italy and Spain.

In the source study's methods: Estimated nucleated cell counts came from reference gene primer amplification. Using immunoSEQ multiplex PCR, the repertoire was profiled, and TCRdb retains in-frame clones only, with some absent. For V, J and clone size, that table is used; D and trimming come from the DNA. The table lists a few hundred thousand clones, around 87% of them singletons. CDR1 and CDR2 from the germline V gene are SGDLS and YYNGEE. The CDR3 length is 18 residues. V lost 0 bases, J lost 4 bases, and 12 bases stayed unmatched. Seattle-derived patients entered the study during active infection and were followed longitudinally.

The receptor was isolated from a woman under 40 with COVID-19, enrolled during active disease. The rearrangement uses TRBV9 and TRBJ2-2; 7 bases fit TRBD1. Sample: peripheral blood. The CDR3 protein is CASSVATPNRGSTGELFF. CDR3 nucleotides: TGTGCCAGCAGCGTAGCGACTCCTAACAGGGGTTCCACCGGGGAGCTGTTTTTT.